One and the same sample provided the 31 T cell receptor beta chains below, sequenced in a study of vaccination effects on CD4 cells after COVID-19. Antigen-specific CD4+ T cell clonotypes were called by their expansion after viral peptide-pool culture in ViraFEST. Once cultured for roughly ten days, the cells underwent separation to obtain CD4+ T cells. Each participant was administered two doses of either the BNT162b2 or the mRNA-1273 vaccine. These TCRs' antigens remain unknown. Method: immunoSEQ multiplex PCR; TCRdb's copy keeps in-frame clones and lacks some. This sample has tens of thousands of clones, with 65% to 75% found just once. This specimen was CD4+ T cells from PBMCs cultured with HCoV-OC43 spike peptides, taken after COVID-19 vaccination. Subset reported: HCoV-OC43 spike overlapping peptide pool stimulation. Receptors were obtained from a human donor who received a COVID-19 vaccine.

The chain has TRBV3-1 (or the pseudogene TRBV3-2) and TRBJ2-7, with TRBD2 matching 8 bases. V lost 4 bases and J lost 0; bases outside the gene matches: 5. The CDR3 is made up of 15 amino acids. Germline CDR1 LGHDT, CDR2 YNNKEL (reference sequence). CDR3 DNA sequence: TGTGCCAGCAGCCGAACCGGGACTAGCTCCTACGAGCAGTACTTC. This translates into CASSRTGTSSYEQYF.

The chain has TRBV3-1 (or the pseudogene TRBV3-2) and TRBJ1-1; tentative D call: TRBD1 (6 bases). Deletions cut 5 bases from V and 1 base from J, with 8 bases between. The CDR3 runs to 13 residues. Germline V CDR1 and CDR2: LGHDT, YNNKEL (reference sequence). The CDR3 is CASSKTGNTEAFF. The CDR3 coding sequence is TGTGCCAGCAGCAAGACAGGGAACACTGAAGCTTTCTTT.

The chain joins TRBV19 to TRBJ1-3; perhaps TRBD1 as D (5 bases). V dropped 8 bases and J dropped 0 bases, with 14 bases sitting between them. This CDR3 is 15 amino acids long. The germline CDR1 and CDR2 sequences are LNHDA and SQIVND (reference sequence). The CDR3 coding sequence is TGTGCCAGTTCCAACGGGGGTACCTCTGGAAACACCATATATTTT. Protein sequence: CASSNGGTSGNTIYF.

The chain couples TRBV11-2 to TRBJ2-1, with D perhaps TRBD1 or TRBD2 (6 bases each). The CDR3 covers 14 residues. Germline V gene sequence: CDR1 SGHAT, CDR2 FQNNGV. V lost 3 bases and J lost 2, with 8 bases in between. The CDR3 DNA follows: TGTGCCAGCAGCTTGGGGGGCCCCTACAATGAGCAGTTCTTC. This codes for CASSLGGPYNEQFF.

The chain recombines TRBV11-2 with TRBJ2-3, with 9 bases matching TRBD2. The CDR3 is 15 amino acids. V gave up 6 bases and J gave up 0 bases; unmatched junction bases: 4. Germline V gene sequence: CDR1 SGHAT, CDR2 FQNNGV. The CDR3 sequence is CASRISGGSTDTQYF. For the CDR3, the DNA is TGTGCCAGCAGGATTAGCGGGGGTAGCACAGATACGCAGTATTTT.

The CDR3 nucleotides are TGTGCCAGCACCCAGGGTAGGACAGAGACCCAGTACTTC. Its protein product is CASTQGRTETQYF. The chain links TRBV2 to TRBJ2-5; D may be TRBD1 (5 bases). The V end lost 7 bases, the J end lost 4 bases, and 13 bases lay between the germline ends. The CDR3 has 13 amino acids. Germline V lookup: CDR1 SNHLY, CDR2 FYNNEI.

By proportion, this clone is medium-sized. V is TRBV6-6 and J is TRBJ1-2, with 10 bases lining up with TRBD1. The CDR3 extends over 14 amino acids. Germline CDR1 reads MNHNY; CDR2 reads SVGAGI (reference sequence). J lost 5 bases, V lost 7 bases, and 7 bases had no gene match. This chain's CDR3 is CASNPTGGQYGYTF. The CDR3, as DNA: TGTGCCAGCAACCCGACAGGGGGCCAATATGGCTACACCTTC.

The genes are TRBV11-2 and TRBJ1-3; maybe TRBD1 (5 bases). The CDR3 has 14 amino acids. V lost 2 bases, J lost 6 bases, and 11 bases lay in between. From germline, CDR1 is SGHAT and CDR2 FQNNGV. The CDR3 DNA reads TGTGCCAGCAGCTTAAGTTCGGGGGTAAACACCATATATTTT. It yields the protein CASSLSSGVNTIYF.

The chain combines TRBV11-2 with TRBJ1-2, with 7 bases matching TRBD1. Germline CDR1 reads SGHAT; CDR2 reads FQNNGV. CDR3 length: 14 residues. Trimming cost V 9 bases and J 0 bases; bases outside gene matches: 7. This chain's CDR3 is CASRPQGANYGYTF. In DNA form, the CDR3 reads TGTGCCAGTCGCCCCCAGGGGGCTAACTATGGCTACACCTTC.

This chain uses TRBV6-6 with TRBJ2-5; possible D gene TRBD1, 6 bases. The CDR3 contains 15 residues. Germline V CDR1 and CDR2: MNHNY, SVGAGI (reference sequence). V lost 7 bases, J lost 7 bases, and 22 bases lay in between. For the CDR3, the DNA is TGTGCCAGCACCTACAGACAGGACACCCGTGGGACCCAGTACTTC. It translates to CASTYRQDTRGTQYF.

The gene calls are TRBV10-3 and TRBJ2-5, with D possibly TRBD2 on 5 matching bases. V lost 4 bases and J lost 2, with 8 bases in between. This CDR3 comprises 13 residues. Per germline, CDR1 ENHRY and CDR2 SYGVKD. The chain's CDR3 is CAISGAEQETQYF. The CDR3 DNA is TGTGCCATCAGTGGAGCGGAACAAGAGACCCAGTACTTC.

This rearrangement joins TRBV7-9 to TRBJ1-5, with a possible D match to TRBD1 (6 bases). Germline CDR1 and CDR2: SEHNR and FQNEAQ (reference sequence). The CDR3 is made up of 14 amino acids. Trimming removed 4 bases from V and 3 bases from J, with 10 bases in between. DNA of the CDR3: TGTGCCAGCAGCTCCGGACAGTACAATCAGCCCCAGCATTTT. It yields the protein CASSSGQYNQPQHF.

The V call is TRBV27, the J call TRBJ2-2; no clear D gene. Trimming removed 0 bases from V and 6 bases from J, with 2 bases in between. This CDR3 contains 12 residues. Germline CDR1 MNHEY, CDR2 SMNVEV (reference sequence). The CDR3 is CASSLSAGELFF. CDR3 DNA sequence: TGTGCCAGCAGTTTATCGGCCGGGGAGCTGTTTTTT.

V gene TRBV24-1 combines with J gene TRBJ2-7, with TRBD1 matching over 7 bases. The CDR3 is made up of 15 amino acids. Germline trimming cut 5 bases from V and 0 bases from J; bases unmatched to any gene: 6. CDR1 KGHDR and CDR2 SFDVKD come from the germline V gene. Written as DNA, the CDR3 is TGTGCCACCAGTGGAAGGACAGGCGTCTCCTACGAGCAGTACTTC. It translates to CATSGRTGVSYEQYF.

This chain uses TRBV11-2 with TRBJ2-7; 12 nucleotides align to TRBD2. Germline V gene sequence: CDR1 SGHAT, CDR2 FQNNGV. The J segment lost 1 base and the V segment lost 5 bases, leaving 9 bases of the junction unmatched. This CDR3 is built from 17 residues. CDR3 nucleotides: TGTGCCAGCAGCCGTAACCCCGGGACTAGCGGGTCCTACGAGCAGTACTTC. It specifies CASSRNPGTSGSYEQYF.

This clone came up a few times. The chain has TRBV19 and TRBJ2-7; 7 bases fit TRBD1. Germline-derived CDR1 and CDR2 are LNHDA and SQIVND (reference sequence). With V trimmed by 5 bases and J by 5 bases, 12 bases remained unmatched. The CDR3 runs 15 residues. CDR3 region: CASSPTGWYFDEQYF. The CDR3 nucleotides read TGTGCCAGTAGTCCGACAGGGTGGTACTTCGACGAGCAGTACTTC.

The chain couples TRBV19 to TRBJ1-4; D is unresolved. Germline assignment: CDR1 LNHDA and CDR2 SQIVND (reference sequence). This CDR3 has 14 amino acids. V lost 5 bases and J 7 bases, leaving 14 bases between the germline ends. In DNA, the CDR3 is TGTGCCAGTAGTCCACAAAGCCTCCGTGAAAAACTGTTTTTT. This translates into CASSPQSLREKLFF.

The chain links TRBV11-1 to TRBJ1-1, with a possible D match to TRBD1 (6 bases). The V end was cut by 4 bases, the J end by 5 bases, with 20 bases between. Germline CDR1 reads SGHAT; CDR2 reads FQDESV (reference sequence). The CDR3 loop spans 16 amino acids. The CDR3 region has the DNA TGTGCCAGCAGCTACAATTCCGGGACACGGGGGACTGAAGCTTTCTTT. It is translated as CASSYNSGTRGTEAFF.

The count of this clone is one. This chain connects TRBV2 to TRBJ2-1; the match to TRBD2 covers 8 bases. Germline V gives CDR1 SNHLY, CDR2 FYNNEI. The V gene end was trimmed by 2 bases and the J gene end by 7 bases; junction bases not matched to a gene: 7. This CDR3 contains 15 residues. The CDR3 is CASSERAGESNEQFF. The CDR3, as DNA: TGTGCCAGCAGTGAAAGAGCGGGGGAATCGAATGAGCAGTTCTTC.

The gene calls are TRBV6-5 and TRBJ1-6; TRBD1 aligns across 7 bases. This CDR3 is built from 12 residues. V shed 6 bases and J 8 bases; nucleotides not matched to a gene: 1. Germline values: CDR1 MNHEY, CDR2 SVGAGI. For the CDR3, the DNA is TGTGCCAGCAGAACAGGGGATTCACCCCTCCACTTT. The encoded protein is CASRTGDSPLHF.

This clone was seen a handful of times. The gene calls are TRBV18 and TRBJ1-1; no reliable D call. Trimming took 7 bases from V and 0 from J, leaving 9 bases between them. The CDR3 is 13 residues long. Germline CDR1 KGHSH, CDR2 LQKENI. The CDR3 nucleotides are TGTGCCAGCTACCTCTTAATGAACACTGAAGCTTTCTTT. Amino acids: CASYLLMNTEAFF.

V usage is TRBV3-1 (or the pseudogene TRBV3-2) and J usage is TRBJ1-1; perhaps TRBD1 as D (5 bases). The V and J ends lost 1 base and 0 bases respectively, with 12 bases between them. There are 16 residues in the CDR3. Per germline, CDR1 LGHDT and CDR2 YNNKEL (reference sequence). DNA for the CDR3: TGTGCCAGCAGCCAAGGTTGGGGGAGATTGAACACTGAAGCTTTCTTT. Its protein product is CASSQGWGRLNTEAFF.

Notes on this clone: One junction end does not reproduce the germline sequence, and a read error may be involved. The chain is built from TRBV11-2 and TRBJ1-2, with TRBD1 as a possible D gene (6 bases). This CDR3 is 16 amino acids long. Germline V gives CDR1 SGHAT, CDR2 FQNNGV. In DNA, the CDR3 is TGTGCCAGCAGCCTAGAGGGACTTGGGGGCGTCTATGGCTACACCTTC. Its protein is CASSLEGLGGVYGYTF.

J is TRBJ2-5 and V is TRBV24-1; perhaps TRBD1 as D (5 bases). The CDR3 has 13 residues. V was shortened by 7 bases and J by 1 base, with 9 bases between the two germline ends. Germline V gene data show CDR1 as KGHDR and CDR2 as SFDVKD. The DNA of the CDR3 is TGTGCCACCAGCCGACAGAGCCAAGAGACCCAGTACTTC. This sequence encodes CATSRQSQETQYF.

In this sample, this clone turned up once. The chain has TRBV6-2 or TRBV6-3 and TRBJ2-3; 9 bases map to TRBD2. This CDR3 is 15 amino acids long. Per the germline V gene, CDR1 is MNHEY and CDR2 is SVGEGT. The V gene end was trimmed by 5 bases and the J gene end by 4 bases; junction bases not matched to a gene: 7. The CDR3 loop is CASSDAGLAADTQYF. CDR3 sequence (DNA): TGTGCCAGCAGTGACGCGGGACTAGCAGCAGATACGCAGTATTTT.

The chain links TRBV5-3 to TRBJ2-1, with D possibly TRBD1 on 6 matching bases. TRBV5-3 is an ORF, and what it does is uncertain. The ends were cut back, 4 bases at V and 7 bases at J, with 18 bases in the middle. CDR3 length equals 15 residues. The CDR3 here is CARSAQGYFTNEQFF. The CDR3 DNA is TGTGCCAGAAGCGCACAGGGTTATTTTACAAATGAGCAGTTCTTC.

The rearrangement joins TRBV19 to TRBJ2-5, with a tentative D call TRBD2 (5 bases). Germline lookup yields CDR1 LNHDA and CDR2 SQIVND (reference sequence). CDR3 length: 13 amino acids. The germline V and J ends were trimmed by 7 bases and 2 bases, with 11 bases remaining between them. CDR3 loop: CASNDRGQETQYF. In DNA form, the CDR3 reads TGTGCCAGTAACGATCGAGGGCAAGAGACCCAGTACTTC.

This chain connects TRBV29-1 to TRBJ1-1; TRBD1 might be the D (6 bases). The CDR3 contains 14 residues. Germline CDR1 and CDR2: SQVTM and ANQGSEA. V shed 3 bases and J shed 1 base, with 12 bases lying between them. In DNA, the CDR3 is TGCAGCGTTGACCAATCGGGACAGAACACTGAAGCTTTCTTT. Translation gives CSVDQSGQNTEAFF.

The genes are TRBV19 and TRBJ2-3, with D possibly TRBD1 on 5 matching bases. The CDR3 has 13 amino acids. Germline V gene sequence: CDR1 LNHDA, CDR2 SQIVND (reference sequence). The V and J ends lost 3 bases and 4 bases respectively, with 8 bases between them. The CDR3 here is CASSIQGSDTQYF. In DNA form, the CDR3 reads TGTGCCAGTAGTATCCAGGGTTCAGATACGCAGTATTTT.

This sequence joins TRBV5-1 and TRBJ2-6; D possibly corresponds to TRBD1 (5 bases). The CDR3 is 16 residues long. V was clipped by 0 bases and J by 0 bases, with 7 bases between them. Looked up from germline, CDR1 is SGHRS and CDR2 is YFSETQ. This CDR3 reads CASSLEGPSGANVLTF. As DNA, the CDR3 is TGCGCCAGCAGCTTGGAGGGGCCCTCTGGGGCCAACGTCCTGACTTTC. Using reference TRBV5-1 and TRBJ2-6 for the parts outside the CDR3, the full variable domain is KAGVTQTPRYLIKTRGQQVTLSCSPISGHRSVSWYQQTPGQGLQFLFEYFSETQRNKGNFPGRFSGRQFSNSRSEMNVSTLELGDSALYLCASSLEGPSGANVLTFGAGSRLTVL.

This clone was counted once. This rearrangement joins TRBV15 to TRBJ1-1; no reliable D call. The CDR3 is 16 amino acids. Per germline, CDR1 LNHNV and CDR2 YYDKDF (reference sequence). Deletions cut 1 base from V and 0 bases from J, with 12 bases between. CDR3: CATSRGGVIMNTEAFF. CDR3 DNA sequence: TGTGCCACCAGCAGAGGAGGCGTGATCATGAACACTGAAGCTTTCTTT.